These 21 T cell receptor beta chains were all obtained from the same sample, sequenced in a study of T cell responses to AZD1222 COVID-19 vaccine. Generated by immunoSEQ multiplex PCR, the TCRdb table keeps only in-frame clones and is missing some. The sample yields about 92,000 clones, about 90% seen once. The sequenced sample was peripheral blood, obtained on day 0 of AZD1222 vaccination. The receptors here all came from an adult in good health.

The DNA of the CDR3 is TGTGCCAGCAGTTCCCCATCAGAGGGCAGCTCCTACGAGCAGTACTTC. This translates into CASSSPSEGSSYEQYF. The chain links TRBV28 to TRBJ2-7; TRBD2 might be the D (5 bases). From germline, CDR1 is MDHEN and CDR2 SYDVKM. The length of the CDR3 is 16 residues. V was shortened by 4 bases and J by 0 bases, with 16 bases between the two germline ends. Full variable domain (missing parts from reference TRBV28 and TRBJ2-7): DVKVTQSSRYLVKRTGEKVFLECVQDMDHENMFWYRQDPGLGLRLIYFSYDVKMKEKGDIPEGYSVSREKKERFSLILESASTNQTSMYLCASSSPSEGSSYEQYFGPGTRLTVT.

The gene calls are TRBV3-1 (or the pseudogene TRBV3-2) and TRBJ1-4; 11 nucleotides line up with TRBD1. This CDR3 has 16 residues. In germline, CDR1 is LGHDT, CDR2 YNNKEL (reference sequence). The V segment lost 5 bases and the J segment 3 bases; nucleotides outside the gene matches: 5. CDR3 in DNA: TGTGCCAGCAGCAGGACAGGGGGCACGCCTAATGAAAAACTGTTTTTT. As protein: CASSRTGGTPNEKLFF.

This clone was detected once. This rearrangement joins TRBV29-1 to TRBJ2-7; unclear D gene. Germline CDR1 SQVTM, CDR2 ANQGSEA. The CDR3 consists of 13 residues. Trimming left V 6 bases short and J 0 bases short, with 12 bases between. The CDR3 DNA reads as TGCAGCGTATCGGACGGAAGCTCCTACGAGCAGTACTTC. Residues: CSVSDGSSYEQYF.

Regarding this clone: Other DNA sequences in this specimen translate into the identical CDR3. The rearrangement uses TRBV9 and TRBJ1-4, with 8 bases matching TRBD1. From germline, CDR1 is SGDLS and CDR2 YYNGEE. Trimming at V came to 4 bases and at J to 5 bases, leaving 4 bases not matched to a gene. CDR3 length equals 14 residues. CDR3 in DNA: TGTGCCAGCAGCTCCAGGACAGGGAATGAAAAACTGTTTTTT. Amino acid sequence: CASSSRTGNEKLFF.

The genes are TRBV5-1 and TRBJ1-1; 9 positions match TRBD1. This CDR3 is 13 amino acids long. The V segment lost 4 bases and the J segment 6 bases; nucleotides outside the gene matches: 4. Germline V gene lookup returns CDR1 SGHRS and CDR2 YFSETQ. The CDR3 here is CASSQGTGSEAFF. CDR3 nucleotide sequence: TGCGCCAGCAGCCAAGGGACAGGGTCTGAAGCTTTCTTT. The whole variable domain, filled in from reference TRBV5-1 and TRBJ1-1, reads KAGVTQTPRYLIKTRGQQVTLSCSPISGHRSVSWYQQTPGQGLQFLFEYFSETQRNKGNFPGRFSGRQFSNSRSEMNVSTLELGDSALYLCASSQGTGSEAFFGQGTRLTVV.

This clone was detected a few times. This chain links TRBV5-6 with TRBJ1-4; maybe TRBD1 (5 bases). Germline CDR1 is SGHDT and CDR2 is YYEEEE. The CDR3 runs 17 residues. Trimming took off 2 bases at V and 5 bases at J, with 19 bases between the two ends. Here the CDR3 DNA reads TGTGCCAGCAGCTTTGCGCGCCGTTGGGCAGGGAATGAAAAACTGTTTTTT. Translating it yields CASSFARRWAGNEKLFF.

The J gene is TRBJ2-7, the V gene TRBV7-3; D possibly corresponds to TRBD2 (5 bases). Trimming stripped 4 bases from V and 0 bases from J, with 10 bases between. Germline CDR1 SGHTA, CDR2 FQGTGA. The CDR3 length is 14 residues. The DNA for the CDR3 is TGTGCCAGCAGCTCGGGAAGTAACTCCTACGAGCAGTACTTC. Translation gives CASSSGSNSYEQYF.

This sequence joins TRBV27 and TRBJ2-7, with D possibly TRBD1 on 6 matching bases. V was shortened by 5 bases and J by 6 bases, with 14 bases between the two germline ends. This CDR3 region has 13 residues. Germline loops: CDR1 MNHEY, CDR2 SMNVEV (reference sequence). CDR3 DNA: TGTGCCAGCAGTCAGTTGGGGGCCTCCGAGCAGTACTTC. As protein: CASSQLGASEQYF.

V is TRBV27 and J is TRBJ2-7, with 10 bases lining up with TRBD2. Germline V gene lookup returns CDR1 MNHEY and CDR2 SMNVEV (reference sequence). V was pared by 2 bases and J by 3 bases, with 4 bases of the junction left unmatched. The CDR3 has 15 residues. CDR3 amino acids: CASSLSLAGDYEQYF. The CDR3 nucleotides read TGTGCCAGCAGTTTAAGTCTAGCGGGAGACTACGAGCAGTACTTC.

The chain combines TRBV19 with TRBJ1-6; 7 positions match TRBD1. After removal of 6 bases from V and 3 bases from J, the junction contained 11 bases not matched to a gene. Germline loops: CDR1 LNHDA, CDR2 SQIVND (reference sequence). The CDR3 loop spans 17 amino acids. Here the CDR3 reads CASSPGRGRIYNSPLHF. Here the CDR3 DNA reads TGTGCCAGTAGCCCCGGAAGGGGGCGAATCTATAATTCACCCCTCCACTTT.

The chain employs TRBV3-1 (or the pseudogene TRBV3-2) and TRBJ1-2, with 12 bases matching TRBD1. The CDR3 extends over 16 amino acids. V lost 2 bases, J lost 3 bases, and 4 bases stayed unmatched. Germline V gene lookup returns CDR1 LGHDT and CDR2 YNNKEL (reference sequence). The CDR3: CASSQPGTGGDYGYTF. CDR3 coding DNA: TGTGCCAGCAGCCAACCAGGGACAGGGGGCGACTATGGCTACACCTTC.

The chain has TRBV3-1 (or the pseudogene TRBV3-2) and TRBJ1-2, with D tentatively TRBD1 (5 bases). The CDR3 length is 14 residues. Trimming left V 3 bases short and J 4 bases short, with 12 bases between. Germline V gene data show CDR1 as LGHDT and CDR2 as YNNKEL (reference sequence). The CDR3 coding sequence is TGTGCCAGCAGCCAGGCCGACAGCCCCTATGGCTACACCTTC. This codes for CASSQADSPYGYTF.

This sequence joins TRBV7-2 and TRBJ2-7; no definite D call. Between the trimmed V and J ends, which lost 7 bases and 0 bases, there was a span of 10 bases. The germline V gene encodes CDR1 SGHTA and CDR2 FQGNSA. The CDR3 sequence is 13 residues long. The CDR3 loop reads CASTGGLSYEQYF. In DNA form, the CDR3 reads TGTGCCAGCACCGGTGGGCTCTCCTACGAGCAGTACTTC.

The rearrangement joins TRBV7-2 to TRBJ1-5, with D uncertain. Trimming took off 1 base at V and 7 bases at J, with 8 bases between the two ends. The V gene's germline CDR1 is SGHTA and CDR2 FQGNSA. The CDR3 totals 13 residues. DNA for the CDR3: TGTGCCAGCAGCTTAGATAGGGAGCAGCCCCAGCATTTT. Translation: CASSLDREQPQHF. The full variable domain, rest sourced from reference TRBV7-2 and TRBJ1-5, is GAGVSQSPSNKVTEKGKDVELRCDPISGHTALYWYRQSLGQGLEFLIYFQGNSAPDKSGLPSDRFSAERTGGSVSTLTIQRTQQEDSAVYLCASSLDREQPQHFGDGTRLSIL.

The chain links TRBV3-1 (or the pseudogene TRBV3-2) to TRBJ1-2; D is perhaps TRBD1 (6 bases). Trimming took 0 bases from V and 0 from J, leaving 11 bases between them. CDR3 length: 16 amino acids. In germline, CDR1 is LGHDT, CDR2 YNNKEL (reference sequence). CDR3 in DNA: TGTGCCAGCAGCCAAGAGGTGGACAGAACTAACTATGGCTACACCTTC. The encoded protein is CASSQEVDRTNYGYTF.

The CDR3 loop is CSARRVDTQYF. CDR3 in DNA: TGCAGTGCTAGGCGGGTAGATACGCAGTATTTT. The V call is TRBV20-1, the J call TRBJ2-3; a possible D gene is TRBD2 (5 bases). This CDR3 region has 11 residues. V lost 3 bases, J lost 5 bases, and 6 bases lay in between. Germline V gene lookup returns CDR1 DFQATT and CDR2 SNEGSKA (reference sequence).

This chain links TRBV7-9 with TRBJ2-1, with 7 bases that match TRBD2. Germline V gene data show CDR1 as SEHNR and CDR2 as FQNEAQ (reference sequence). J was trimmed by 0 bases and V by 2 bases; bases with no gene match: 1. The CDR3 is 15 amino acids. The CDR3 bases are TGTGCCAGCAGCTTACTAGCGGACTCCTACAATGAGCAGTTCTTC. This translates into CASSLLADSYNEQFF.

The chain has TRBV7-2 and TRBJ1-1; no firm D call. The CDR3 has 13 amino acids. Germline V gives CDR1 SGHTA, CDR2 FQGNSA. With 6 bases removed from V and 4 bases from J, the gap between germline ends came to 12 bases. CDR3 coding DNA: TGTGCCAGCAGGGCTGGAGGTGGCACTGAAGCTTTCTTT. Amino acid sequence: CASRAGGGTEAFF.

The chain employs TRBV6-5 and TRBJ2-3, with TRBD1 as a possible D gene (5 bases). CDR1 MNHEY and CDR2 SVGAGI come from the germline V gene. Trimming removed 0 bases at V and 0 bases at J, with 10 bases between. The CDR3 is 16 amino acids. CDR3 sequence: CASSYSSGASTDTQYF. The CDR3, as DNA: TGTGCCAGCAGTTACTCGAGTGGGGCAAGCACAGATACGCAGTATTTT.

The rearrangement joins TRBV11-2 to TRBJ1-1; a possible D gene is TRBD1 (6 bases). V was shortened by 5 bases and J by 1 base, with 8 bases between the two germline ends. Per the germline V gene, CDR1 is SGHAT and CDR2 is FQNNGV. The CDR3 has 13 amino acids. The CDR3 spells CASSEQGNTEAFF. The CDR3 DNA reads TGTGCCAGCAGCGAACAGGGGAACACTGAAGCTTTCTTT.

The chain has TRBV10-3 and TRBJ2-6; 9 bases align to TRBD1. The germline V gene has CDR1 ENHRY and CDR2 SYGVKD. This CDR3 comprises 18 residues. V shed 4 bases and J 0 bases; nucleotides not matched to a gene: 7. The CDR3 is CAISGTGAGGSGANVLTF. CDR3 bases: TGTGCCATCAGTGGGACAGGGGCAGGTGGCTCTGGGGCCAACGTCCTGACTTTC.